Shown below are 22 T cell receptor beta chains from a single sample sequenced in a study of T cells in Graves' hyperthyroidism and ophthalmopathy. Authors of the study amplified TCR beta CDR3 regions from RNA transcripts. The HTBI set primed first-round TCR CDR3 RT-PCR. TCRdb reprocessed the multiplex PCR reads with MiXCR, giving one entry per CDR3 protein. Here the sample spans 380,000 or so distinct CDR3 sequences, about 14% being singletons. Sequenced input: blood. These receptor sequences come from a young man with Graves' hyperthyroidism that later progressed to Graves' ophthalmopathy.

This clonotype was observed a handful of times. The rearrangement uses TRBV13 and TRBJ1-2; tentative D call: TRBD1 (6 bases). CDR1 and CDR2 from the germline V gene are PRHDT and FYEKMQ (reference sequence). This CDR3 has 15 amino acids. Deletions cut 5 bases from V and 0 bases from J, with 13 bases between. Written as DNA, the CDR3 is TGTGCCAGCAGCCCCCGGACAGTAGCTAACTATGGCTACACCTTC. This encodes CASSPRTVANYGYTF.

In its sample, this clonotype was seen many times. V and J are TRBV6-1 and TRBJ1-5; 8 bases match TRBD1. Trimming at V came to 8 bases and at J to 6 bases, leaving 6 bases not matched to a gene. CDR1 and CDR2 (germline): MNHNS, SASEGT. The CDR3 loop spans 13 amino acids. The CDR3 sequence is CASQDRVGQPQHF. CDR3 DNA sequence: TGTGCCAGCCAGGACAGGGTGGGTCAGCCCCAGCATTTT.

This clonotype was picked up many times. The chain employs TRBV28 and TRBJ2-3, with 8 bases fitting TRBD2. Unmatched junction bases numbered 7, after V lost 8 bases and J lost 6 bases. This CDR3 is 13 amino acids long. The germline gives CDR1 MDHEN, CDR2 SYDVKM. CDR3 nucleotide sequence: TGTGCCAGCCAGGGCGGGGGGCGCGATACGCAGTATTTT. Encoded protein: CASQGGGRDTQYF.

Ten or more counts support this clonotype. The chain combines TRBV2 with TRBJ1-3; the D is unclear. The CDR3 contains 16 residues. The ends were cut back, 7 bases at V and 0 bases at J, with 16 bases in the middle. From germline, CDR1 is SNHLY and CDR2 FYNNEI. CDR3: CASKRSLHSSGNTIYF. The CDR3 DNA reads TGTGCCAGCAAGCGCAGCCTTCACAGCTCTGGAAACACCATATATTTT.

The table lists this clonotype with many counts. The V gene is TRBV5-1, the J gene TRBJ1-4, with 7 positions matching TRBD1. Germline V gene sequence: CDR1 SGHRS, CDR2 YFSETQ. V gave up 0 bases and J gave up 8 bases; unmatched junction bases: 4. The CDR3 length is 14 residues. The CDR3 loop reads CASSLARGAEKLFF. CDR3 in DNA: TGCGCCAGCAGCTTGGCCAGGGGGGCGGAAAAACTGTTTTTT.

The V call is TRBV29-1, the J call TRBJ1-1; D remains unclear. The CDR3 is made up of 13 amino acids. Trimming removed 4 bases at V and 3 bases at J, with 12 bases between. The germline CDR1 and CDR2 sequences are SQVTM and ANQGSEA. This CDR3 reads CSVAGNRDTEAFF. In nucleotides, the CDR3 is TGCAGCGTTGCCGGGAATAGGGACACTGAAGCTTTCTTT.

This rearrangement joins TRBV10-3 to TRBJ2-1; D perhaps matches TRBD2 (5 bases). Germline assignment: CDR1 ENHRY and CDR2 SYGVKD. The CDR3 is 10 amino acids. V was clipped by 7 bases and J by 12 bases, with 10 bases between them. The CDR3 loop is CAITHRGQFF. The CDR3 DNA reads TGTGCCATCACCCACCGGGGGCAGTTCTTC.

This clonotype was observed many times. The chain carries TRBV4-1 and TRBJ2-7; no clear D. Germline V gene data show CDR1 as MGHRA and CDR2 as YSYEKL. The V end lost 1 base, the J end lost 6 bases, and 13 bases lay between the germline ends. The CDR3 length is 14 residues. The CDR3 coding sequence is TGCGCCAGCAGCCAAGCGAACACCCCCCTCGAGCAGTACTTC. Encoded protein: CASSQANTPLEQYF.

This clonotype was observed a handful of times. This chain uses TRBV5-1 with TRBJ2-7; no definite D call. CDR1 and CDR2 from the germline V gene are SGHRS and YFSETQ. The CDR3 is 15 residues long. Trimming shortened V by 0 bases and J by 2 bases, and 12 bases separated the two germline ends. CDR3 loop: CASSLESGSPYEQYF. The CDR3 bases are TGCGCCAGCAGCTTGGAATCTGGCTCCCCCTACGAGCAGTACTTC.

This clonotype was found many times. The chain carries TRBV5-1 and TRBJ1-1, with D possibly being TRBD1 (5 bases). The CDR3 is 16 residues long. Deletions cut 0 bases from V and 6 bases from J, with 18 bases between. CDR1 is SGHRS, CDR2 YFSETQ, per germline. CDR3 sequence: CASSLGRGGRIAEAFF. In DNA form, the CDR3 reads TGCGCCAGCAGCTTGGGTCGCGGGGGGAGGATAGCTGAAGCTTTCTTT.

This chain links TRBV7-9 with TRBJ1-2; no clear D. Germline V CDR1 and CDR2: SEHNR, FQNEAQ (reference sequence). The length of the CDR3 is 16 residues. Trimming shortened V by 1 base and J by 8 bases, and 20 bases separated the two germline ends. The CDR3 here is CASSLGGDLNTEGYTF. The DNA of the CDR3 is TGTGCCAGCAGCTTAGGAGGCGACCTAAATACCGAGGGCTACACCTTC.

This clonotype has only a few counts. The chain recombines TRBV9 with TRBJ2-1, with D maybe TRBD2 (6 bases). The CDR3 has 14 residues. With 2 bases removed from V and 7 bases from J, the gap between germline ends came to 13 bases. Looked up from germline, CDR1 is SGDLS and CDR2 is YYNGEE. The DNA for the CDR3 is TGTGCCAGCAGCGTGACTAGTCGAGGGAATGAGCAGTTCTTC. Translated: CASSVTSRGNEQFF.

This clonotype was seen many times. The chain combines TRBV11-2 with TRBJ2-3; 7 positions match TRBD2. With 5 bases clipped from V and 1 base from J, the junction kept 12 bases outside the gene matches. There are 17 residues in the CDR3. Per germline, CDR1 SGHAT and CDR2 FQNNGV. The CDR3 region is CASSLLPLSGGTDTQYF. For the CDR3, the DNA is TGTGCCAGCAGCCTCCTCCCCCTAAGCGGGGGCACAGATACGCAGTATTTT.

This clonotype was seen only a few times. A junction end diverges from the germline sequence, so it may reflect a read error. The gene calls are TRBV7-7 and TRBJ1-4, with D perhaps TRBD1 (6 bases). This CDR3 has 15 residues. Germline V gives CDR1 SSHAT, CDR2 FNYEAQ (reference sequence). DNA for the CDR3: TGTGCTAGCAGCTTAACGGGGGCTGCGAATGAAAAACTGTTTTTT. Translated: CASSLTGAANEKLFF.

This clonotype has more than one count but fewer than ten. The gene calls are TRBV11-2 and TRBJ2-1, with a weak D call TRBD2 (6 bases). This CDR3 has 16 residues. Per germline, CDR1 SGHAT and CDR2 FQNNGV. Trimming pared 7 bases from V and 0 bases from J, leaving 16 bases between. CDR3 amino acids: CASTAVSGGSYNEQFF. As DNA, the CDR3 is TGTGCCAGCACCGCTGTTAGCGGAGGCTCCTACAATGAGCAGTTCTTC.

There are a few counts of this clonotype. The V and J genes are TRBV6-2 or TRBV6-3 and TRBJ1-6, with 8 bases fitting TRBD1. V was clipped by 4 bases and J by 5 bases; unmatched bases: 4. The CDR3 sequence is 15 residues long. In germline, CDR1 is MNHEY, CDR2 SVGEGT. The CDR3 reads CASSSGGAHNSPLHF. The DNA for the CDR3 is TGTGCCAGCAGTTCAGGGGGCGCGCATAATTCACCCCTCCACTTT.

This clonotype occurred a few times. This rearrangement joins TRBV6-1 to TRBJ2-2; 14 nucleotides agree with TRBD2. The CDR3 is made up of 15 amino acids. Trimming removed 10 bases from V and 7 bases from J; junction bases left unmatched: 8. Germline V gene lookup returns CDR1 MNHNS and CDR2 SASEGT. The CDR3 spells CATRLAGGRGGELFF. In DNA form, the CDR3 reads TGTGCCACCCGACTAGCGGGGGGGCGCGGCGGGGAGCTGTTTTTT.

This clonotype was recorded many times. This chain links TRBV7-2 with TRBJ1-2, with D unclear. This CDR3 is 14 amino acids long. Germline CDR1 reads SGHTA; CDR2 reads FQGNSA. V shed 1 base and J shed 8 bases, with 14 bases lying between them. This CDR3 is CASSLEGGIGGYTF. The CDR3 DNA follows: TGTGCCAGCAGCTTAGAGGGTGGTATCGGGGGCTACACCTTC.

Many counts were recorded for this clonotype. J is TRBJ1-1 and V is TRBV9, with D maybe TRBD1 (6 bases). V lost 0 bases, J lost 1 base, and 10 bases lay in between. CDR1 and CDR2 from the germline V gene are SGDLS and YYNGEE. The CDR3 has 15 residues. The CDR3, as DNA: TGTGCCAGCAGCGTAGGGTCCAGGGGGAACACTGAAGCTTTCTTT. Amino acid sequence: CASSVGSRGNTEAFF.

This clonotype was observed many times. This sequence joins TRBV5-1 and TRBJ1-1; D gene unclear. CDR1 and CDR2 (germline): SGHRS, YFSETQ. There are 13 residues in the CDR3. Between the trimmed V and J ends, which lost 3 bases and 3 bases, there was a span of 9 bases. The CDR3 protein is CASSSEQHTEAFF. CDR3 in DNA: TGCGCCAGCAGCTCAGAACAACACACTGAAGCTTTCTTT.

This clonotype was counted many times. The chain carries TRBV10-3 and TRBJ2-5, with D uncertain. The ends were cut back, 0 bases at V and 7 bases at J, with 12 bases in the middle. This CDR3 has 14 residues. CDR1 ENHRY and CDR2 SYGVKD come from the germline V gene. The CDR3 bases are TGTGCCATCAGTGAGTCCAACAGTCCAGGGACCCAGTACTTC. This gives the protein CAISESNSPGTQYF.

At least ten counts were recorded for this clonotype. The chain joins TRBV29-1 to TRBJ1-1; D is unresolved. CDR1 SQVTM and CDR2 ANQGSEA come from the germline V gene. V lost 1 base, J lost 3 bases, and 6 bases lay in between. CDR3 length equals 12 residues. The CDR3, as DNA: TGCAGCGTTGAAGCCAGAGACACTGAAGCTTTCTTT. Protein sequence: CSVEARDTEAFF.